Below, one T cell receptor beta chain is given with its context. Its antigen is unidentified. The CDR3 is 15 residues long. V was shortened by 3 bases and J by 0 bases, with 9 bases between the two germline ends. The germline gives CDR1 GTSNPN, CDR2 SVGIG (reference sequence). Here immunoSEQ multiplex PCR was the method, and the copy in TCRdb shows in-frame clones only, minus some. The sample shows 100,000 to 150,000 clones, approximately 95% of them seen only once. This entry belongs to a study of cytomegalovirus exposure and HLA in healthy donors. Notes on the study in general: The classifier reportedly diagnosed cytomegalovirus status with high sensitivity and specificity.

This sequence joins TRBV30 and TRBJ2-6, with D uncertain. Sequenced: PBMCs. This TCR was recovered from a young man in good health and CMV-seronegative. In DNA, the CDR3 is TGTGCCTGGAGGAGGTTGACCTCTGGGGCCAACGTCCTGACTTTC. Amino acids: CAWRRLTSGANVLTF.